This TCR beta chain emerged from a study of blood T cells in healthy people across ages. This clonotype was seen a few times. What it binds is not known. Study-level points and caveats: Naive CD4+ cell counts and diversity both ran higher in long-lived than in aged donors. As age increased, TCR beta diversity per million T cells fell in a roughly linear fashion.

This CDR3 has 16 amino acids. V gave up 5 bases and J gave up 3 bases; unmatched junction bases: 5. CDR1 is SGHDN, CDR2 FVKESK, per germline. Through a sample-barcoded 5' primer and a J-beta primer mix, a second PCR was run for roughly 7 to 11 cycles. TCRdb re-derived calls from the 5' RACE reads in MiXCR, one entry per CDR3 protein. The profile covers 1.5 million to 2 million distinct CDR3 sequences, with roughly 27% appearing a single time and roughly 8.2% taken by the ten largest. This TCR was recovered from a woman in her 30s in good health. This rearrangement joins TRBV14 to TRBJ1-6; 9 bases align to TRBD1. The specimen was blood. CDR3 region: CASSDQTGGYNSPLHF. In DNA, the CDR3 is TGTGCCAGCAGCGACCAGACAGGGGGCTATAATTCACCCCTCCACTTT.